This entry is about one T cell receptor beta chain. Germline assignment: CDR1 SNHLY and CDR2 FYNNEI. Trimming took 5 bases from V and 5 from J, leaving 10 bases between them. The CDR3 consists of 12 residues. The entry originates in a study of blood T cell repertoires in COVID-19. Turning to the study itself: Sites across the United States, Italy and Spain contributed samples from acute and convalescent COVID-19. In each case, the material was cDNA or gDNA derived from T cells, B-cell-depleted T cells, or PBMCs.

In the authors' methods: Amplification with reference gene primers provided the estimates of nucleated cell counts. Measured with immunoSEQ multiplex PCR; TCRdb has only the in-frame clones, and not every one. V, J and clone size are taken as reported in that table, and D and trimming were inferred from the DNA itself. Of 150,000 to 200,000 clones in the sample, about 77% were seen once. The clonotype comes from a woman aged 80 or over with acute or convalescent COVID-19. The sequencing sample was made of peripheral blood. The rearrangement uses TRBV2 and TRBJ2-7; D ambiguous. CDR3 residues: CASSIIPNEQYF. The CDR3, as DNA: TGTGCCAGCAGTATCATTCCAAACGAGCAGTACTTC.